Reported below is one TCR beta chain. Phenotypically, naive CD8+ T cells corresponded to CD45RO-CCR7+CD27+CD95-. This record belongs to a study of CXCR3-negative and CXCR3-positive naive CD8 T cells. cDNA libraries for TRB were generated by 5' RACE incorporating UMI labels. TCRdb re-analyzed the 5' RACE reads; it lists each CDR3 protein once, without DNA. The repertoire shows 43,000 or so distinct CDR3 sequences; the top ten hold approximately 1.4%. Sequencing used naive CXCR3- CD8+ T cells from blood. Subset reported: CD45RO-CCR7+CD27+CD95- naive CD8+ T cells lacking CXCR3 (TNR3-). The sequence came from a human donor in good health. Some clones in this sample may be carry-over from other donors' samples.

CDR3 amino acids: CASSPGRAGEQYF. The chain carries TRBV28 and TRBJ2-7; checking the TCRdb D call of TRBD2 is not possible without DNA. CDR3 length: 13 amino acids. Germline V CDR1 and CDR2: MDHEN, SYDVKM.